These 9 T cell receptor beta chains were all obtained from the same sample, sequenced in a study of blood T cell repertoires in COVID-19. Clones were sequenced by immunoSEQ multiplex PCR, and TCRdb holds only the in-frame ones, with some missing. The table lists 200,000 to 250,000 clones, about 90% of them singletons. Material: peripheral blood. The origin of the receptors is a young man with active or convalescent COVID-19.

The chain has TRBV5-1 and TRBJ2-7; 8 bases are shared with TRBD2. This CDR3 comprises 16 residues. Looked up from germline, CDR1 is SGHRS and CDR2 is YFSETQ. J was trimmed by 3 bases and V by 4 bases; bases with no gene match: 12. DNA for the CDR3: TGCGCCAGCAGCGGAGGGGGGACTAGTCTAGGCTACGAGCAGTACTTC. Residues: CASSGGGTSLGYEQYF.

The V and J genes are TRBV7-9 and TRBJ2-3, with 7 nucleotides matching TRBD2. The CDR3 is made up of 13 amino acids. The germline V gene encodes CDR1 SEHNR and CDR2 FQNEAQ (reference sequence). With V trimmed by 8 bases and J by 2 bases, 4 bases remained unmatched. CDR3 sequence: CASLLADTDTQYF. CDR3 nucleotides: TGTGCCAGCTTGCTAGCGGACACAGATACGCAGTATTTT.

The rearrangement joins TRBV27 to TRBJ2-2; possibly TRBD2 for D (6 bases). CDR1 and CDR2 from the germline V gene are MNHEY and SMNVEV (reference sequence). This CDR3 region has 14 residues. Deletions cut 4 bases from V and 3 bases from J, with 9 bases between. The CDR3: CASSWREDTGELFF. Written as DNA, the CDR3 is TGTGCCAGCAGTTGGAGGGAGGACACCGGGGAGCTGTTTTTT.

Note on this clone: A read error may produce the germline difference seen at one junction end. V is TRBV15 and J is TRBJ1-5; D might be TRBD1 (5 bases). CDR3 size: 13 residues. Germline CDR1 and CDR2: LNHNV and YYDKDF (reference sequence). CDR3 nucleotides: TGTGCCACCGGCAGCAGGGCTGGTCAGCCCCAGCATTTT. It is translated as CATGSRAGQPQHF. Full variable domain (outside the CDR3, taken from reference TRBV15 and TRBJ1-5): DAMVIQNPRYQVTQFGKPVTLSCSQTLNHNVMYWYQQKSSQAPKLLFHYYDKDFNNEADTPDNFQSRRPNTSFCFLDIRSPGLGDTAMYLCATGSRAGQPQHFGDGTRLSIL.

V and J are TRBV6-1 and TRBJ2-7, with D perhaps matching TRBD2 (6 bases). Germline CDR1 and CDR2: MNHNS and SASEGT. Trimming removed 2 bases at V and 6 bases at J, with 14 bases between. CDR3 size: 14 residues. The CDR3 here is CASSEHLREVEQYF. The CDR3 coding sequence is TGTGCCAGCAGTGAACACCTCAGGGAGGTCGAGCAGTACTTC.

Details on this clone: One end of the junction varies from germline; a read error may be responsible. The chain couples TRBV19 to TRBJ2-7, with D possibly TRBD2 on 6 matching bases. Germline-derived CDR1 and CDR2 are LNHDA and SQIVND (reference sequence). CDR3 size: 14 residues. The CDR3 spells CANSISGTPSEQYF. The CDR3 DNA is TGTGCCAATAGTATCTCCGGGACTCCTTCCGAGCAGTACTTC.

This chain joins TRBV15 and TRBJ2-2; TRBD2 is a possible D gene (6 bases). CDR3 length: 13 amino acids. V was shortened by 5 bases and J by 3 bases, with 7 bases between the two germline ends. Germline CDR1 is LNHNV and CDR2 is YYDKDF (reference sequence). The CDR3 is CATSRDYTGELFF. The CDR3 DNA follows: TGTGCCACCAGCCGGGACTACACCGGGGAGCTGTTTTTT.

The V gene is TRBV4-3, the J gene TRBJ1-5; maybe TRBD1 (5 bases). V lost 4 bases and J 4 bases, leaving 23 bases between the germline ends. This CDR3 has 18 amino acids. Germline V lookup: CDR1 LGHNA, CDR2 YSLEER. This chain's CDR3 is CASSRDIPGAAGNQPQHF. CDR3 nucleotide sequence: TGCGCCAGCAGCCGGGATATTCCGGGAGCCGCAGGGAATCAGCCCCAGCATTTT.

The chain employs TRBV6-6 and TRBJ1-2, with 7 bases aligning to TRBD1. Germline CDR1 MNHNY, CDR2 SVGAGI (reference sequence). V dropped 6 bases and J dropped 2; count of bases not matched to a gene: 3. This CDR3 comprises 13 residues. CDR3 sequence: CASSLTGNYGYTF. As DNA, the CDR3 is TGTGCCAGCAGCCTGACAGGGAACTATGGCTACACCTTC.